Below, 20 T cell receptor beta chains from the same sample are listed, as sequenced in a study of blood T cell repertoires in COVID-19. Sequencing used immunoSEQ multiplex PCR; TCRdb keeps in-frame clones, though not all of them. The repertoire consists of roughly 150,000 clones, with nearly 80% occurring once and the leading ten covering around 14%. Sequenced: peripheral blood. The receptors originated from a woman of 80 years or more with acute or convalescent COVID-19.

The CDR3 spells CASRLAGEPYNEQFF. The DNA for the CDR3 is TGTGCCAGCAGATTAGCGGGGGAGCCCTACAATGAGCAGTTCTTC. The rearrangement links TRBV27 to TRBJ2-1, with 9 bases lining up with TRBD2. The trim removed 6 bases at V and 2 bases at J, leaving 5 bases unmatched. CDR1 and CDR2 (germline): MNHEY, SMNVEV (reference sequence). The CDR3 is made up of 15 amino acids.

This chain joins TRBV14 and TRBJ1-3, with 8 positions matching TRBD1. J lost 12 bases, V lost 4 bases, and 5 bases had no gene match. The CDR3 extends over 12 amino acids. The germline V gene has CDR1 SGHDN and CDR2 FVKESK. CDR3 coding DNA: TGTGCCAGCAGCCGACAGGGGCGTCACATATATTTT. Translation: CASSRQGRHIYF.

In this sample, this clone turned up once. The rearrangement uses TRBV6-1 and TRBJ1-5, with 8 bases identical to TRBD1. CDR1 and CDR2 from the germline V gene are MNHNS and SASEGT. The V gene end was trimmed by 3 bases and the J gene end by 5 bases; junction bases not matched to a gene: 3. This CDR3 spans 14 amino acids. For the CDR3, the DNA is TGTGCCAGCAGTGAGGACAGGGTCGATCAGCCCCAGCATTTT. It encodes CASSEDRVDQPQHF.

The rearrangement joins TRBV10-1 to TRBJ2-1; perhaps TRBD2 as D (7 bases). The germline V gene encodes CDR1 WNHNN and CDR2 SYGVQD (reference sequence). The ends were cut back, 10 bases at V and 8 bases at J, with 18 bases in the middle. This CDR3 spans 13 amino acids. CDR3 residues: CATGEGGQDEQFF. The DNA for the CDR3 is TGCGCCACCGGAGAGGGGGGGCAAGATGAGCAGTTCTTC.

The gene calls are TRBV7-9 and TRBJ2-7, with TRBD2 identical over 9 bases. The V gene's germline CDR1 is SEHNR and CDR2 FQNEAQ (reference sequence). The ends lost 1 base at V and 2 bases at J; junction bases unmatched: 3. The CDR3 length is 15 residues. The CDR3 is CASSLDPSGTYEQYF. The CDR3 region has the DNA TGTGCCAGCAGCTTAGACCCTAGCGGGACCTACGAGCAGTACTTC.

As regards this clone: Different DNA sequences within this sample yield the same CDR3. This chain joins TRBV19 and TRBJ1-2; 10 nucleotides align to TRBD1. This CDR3 is built from 14 residues. The V segment lost 5 bases and the J segment 5 bases; nucleotides outside the gene matches: 5. Germline V gene data show CDR1 as LNHDA and CDR2 as SQIVND (reference sequence). The CDR3 protein is CASSPRQGAYGYTF. The CDR3 DNA reads as TGTGCCAGTAGTCCGCGACAGGGGGCTTATGGCTACACCTTC.

This chain uses TRBV7-6 with TRBJ2-2; TRBD1 matches at 7 bases. The germline gives CDR1 SGHVS, CDR2 FNYEAQ. This CDR3 region has 14 residues. V dropped 1 base and J dropped 7; count of bases not matched to a gene: 3. The CDR3 region is CASSLGQGIGELFF. The CDR3 DNA reads TGTGCCAGCAGCTTAGGACAGGGCATCGGGGAGCTGTTTTTT.

The chain carries TRBV15 and TRBJ1-4, with D unclear. The CDR3 is made up of 14 amino acids. Germline-derived CDR1 and CDR2 are LNHNV and YYDKDF (reference sequence). The ends were cut back, 0 bases at V and 8 bases at J, with 10 bases in the middle. The CDR3 reads CATSRETLGEKLFF. The CDR3 nucleotides are TGTGCCACCAGCAGAGAAACCCTCGGGGAAAAACTGTTTTTT.

This clone was seen more than once but under ten times. The J gene is TRBJ2-3, the V gene TRBV5-1, with 11 bases fitting TRBD1. The V gene's germline CDR1 is SGHRS and CDR2 YFSETQ. The V gene end was trimmed by 4 bases and the J gene end by 4 bases; junction bases not matched to a gene: 8. The length of the CDR3 is 16 residues. DNA for the CDR3: TGCGCCAGCAGCACAGGGCGGGGACAGGGGGCAGATACGCAGTATTTT. Amino acids: CASSTGRGQGADTQYF.

The V gene is TRBV9, the J gene TRBJ1-2, with no clear D. Trimming cost V 4 bases and J 4 bases, with 17 bases left between them. Per the germline V gene, CDR1 is SGDLS and CDR2 is YYNGEE. This CDR3 spans 15 amino acids. Here the CDR3 DNA reads TGTGCCAGCAGCCCGGGCGGGCAGCGGGTCTATGGCTACACCTTC. This sequence encodes CASSPGGQRVYGYTF.

There are many counts of this clone. The chain employs TRBV21-1 and TRBJ2-1; the D call of TRBD2 is as the table states it, not checked on the DNA. TRBV21-1 is assigned pseudogene status. The CDR3 extends over 16 amino acids. The CDR3 sequence is CASSKVELADYNEQFF. The DNA of the CDR3 is TGTGCCAGCAGCAAAGTTGAACTAGCGGACTACAATGAGCAGTTCTTC.

The CDR3 here is CASSQPLQGSGNSPLHF. DNA for the CDR3: TGCGCCAGCAGCCAACCATTACAGGGGAGCGGGAATTCACCCCTCCACTTT. The chain recombines TRBV4-1 with TRBJ1-6; 7 bases align to TRBD1. With 2 bases clipped from V and 7 bases from J, the junction kept 11 bases outside the gene matches. The CDR3 is 17 residues long. Looked up from germline, CDR1 is MGHRA and CDR2 is YSYEKL.

This clone was observed a few times. The V gene is TRBV7-9, the J gene TRBJ1-2; D may be TRBD1 (6 bases). The CDR3 sequence is 15 residues long. V dropped 4 bases and J dropped 2 bases, with 14 bases sitting between them. In germline, CDR1 is SEHNR, CDR2 FQNEAQ (reference sequence). CDR3 loop: CASSSFSGQNYGYTF. The CDR3 nucleotides read TGTGCCAGCAGCTCGTTCTCCGGACAGAACTATGGCTACACCTTC.

J is TRBJ2-2 and V is TRBV5-4; perhaps TRBD2 as D (6 bases). From germline, CDR1 is SGHNT and CDR2 YYREEE (reference sequence). The CDR3 covers 16 residues. Trimming cost V 3 bases and J 4 bases, with 16 bases left between them. CDR3 loop: CASSSGGRGSTGELFF. The CDR3 bases are TGTGCCAGCAGCTCGGGTGGGCGGGGTTCCACCGGGGAGCTGTTTTTT.

J is TRBJ2-5 and V is TRBV29-1, with a tentative D call TRBD2 (5 bases). From germline, CDR1 is SQVTM and CDR2 ANQGSEA. This CDR3 contains 13 residues. The V end was cut by 8 bases, the J end by 0 bases, with 13 bases between. DNA for the CDR3: TGCAGCCCTGGTGGAGGTCACCAAGAGACCCAGTACTTC. It codes for CSPGGGHQETQYF.

The V and J genes are TRBV11-2 and TRBJ1-1; D might be TRBD1 (5 bases). Trimming removed 6 bases at V and 4 bases at J, with 21 bases between. Germline lookup yields CDR1 SGHAT and CDR2 FQNNGV. CDR3 length: 16 residues. For the CDR3, the DNA is TGTGCCAGCAGACCTGGACTCTCGGGACTGCTCACTGAAGCTTTCTTT. Amino acid sequence: CASRPGLSGLLTEAFF.

The chain recombines TRBV19 with TRBJ2-7; 10 positions match TRBD2. The germline CDR1 and CDR2 sequences are LNHDA and SQIVND (reference sequence). This CDR3 spans 18 amino acids. The ends lost 5 bases at V and 0 bases at J; junction bases unmatched: 13. The CDR3 nucleotides are TGTGCCAGTAGTCCCAGGACTAGCGGACGATTAAGCTCCTACGAGCAGTACTTC. It codes for CASSPRTSGRLSSYEQYF.

V and J are TRBV6-1 and TRBJ2-3, with a weak D call TRBD1 (6 bases). V was clipped by 3 bases and J by 0 bases, with 10 bases between them. The germline gives CDR1 MNHNS, CDR2 SASEGT. The length of the CDR3 is 15 residues. CDR3 sequence reads: CASSDRTASTDTQYF. The CDR3 region has the DNA TGTGCCAGCAGTGACAGGACAGCCAGCACAGATACGCAGTATTTT.

The CDR3 is CASSLLFALGETQYF. CDR3 coding DNA: TGTGCCAGCAGCTTACTTTTTGCCCTGGGCGAGACCCAGTACTTC. This chain uses TRBV7-6 with TRBJ2-5; D unclear. Germline CDR1 reads SGHVS; CDR2 reads FNYEAQ. The CDR3 runs to 15 residues. V was shortened by 2 bases and J by 5 bases, with 15 bases between the two germline ends. Complete variable domain (other parts from reference TRBV7-6 and TRBJ2-5): GAGVSQSPRYKVTKRGQDVALRCDPISGHVSLYWYRQALGQGPEFLTYFNYEAQQDKSGLPNDRFSAERPEGSISTLTIQRTEQRDSAMYRCASSLLFALGETQYFGPGTRLLVL.

This clone was counted between two and nine times. This rearrangement joins TRBV19 to TRBJ2-1; 16 nucleotides match TRBD2. In germline, CDR1 is LNHDA, CDR2 SQIVND (reference sequence). V lost 5 bases, J lost 8 bases, and 9 bases stayed unmatched. The CDR3 sequence is 17 residues long. CDR3 DNA: TGTGCCAGTAGTCTCGGGACTAGCGGGAGGGCCACGGATGAGCAGTTCTTC. This gives the protein CASSLGTSGRATDEQFF. Filled out from reference TRBV19 and TRBJ2-1, the complete variable domain reads DGGITQSPKYLFRKEGQNVTLSCEQNLNHDAMYWYRQDPGQGLRLIYYSQIVNDFQKGDIAEGYSVSREKKESFPLTVTSAQKNPTAFYLCASSLGTSGRATDEQFFGPGTRLTVL.